In this sample, the clone carrying this TCR beta chain turned up a few times. The target antigen is unknown. A TCRbeta library incorporating unique molecular identifiers was prepared. Via MiXCR, TCRdb re-called the PCR reads, giving one row per CDR3 protein. The table has more than 300,000 distinct CDR3 sequences, around 16% seen once. The CDR3 loop spans 15 amino acids. The V and J ends lost 1 base and 4 bases respectively, with 10 bases between them. CDR1 is SGHTA, CDR2 FQGNSA, per germline. This entry comes from a study of T-cell reconstitution after alpha-beta-depleted transplantation in children. Points from the study as a whole: T-cell numbers and diversity, one year after transplant, stemmed largely from T cells that were newly produced. Certain patients had high TCRbeta diversity at day 60, and it came from recipient T cells and thymic progenitors that survived.

The TCR was taken from a male patient between 2 and 10 years old who had a stem cell transplant for acute lymphoblastic leukemia, so the T cells may come from the graft donor. This rearrangement joins TRBV7-2 to TRBJ1-4, with D unclear. The sequences come from PBMCs, mostly from graft donor cells, collected 360 days after TCRalphabeta/CD19-depleted stem cell transplant. The CDR3 nucleotides read TGTGCCAGCAGCTTAGTTGTCAGCTTTAATGAAAAACTGTTTTTT. This translates into CASSLVVSFNEKLFF.